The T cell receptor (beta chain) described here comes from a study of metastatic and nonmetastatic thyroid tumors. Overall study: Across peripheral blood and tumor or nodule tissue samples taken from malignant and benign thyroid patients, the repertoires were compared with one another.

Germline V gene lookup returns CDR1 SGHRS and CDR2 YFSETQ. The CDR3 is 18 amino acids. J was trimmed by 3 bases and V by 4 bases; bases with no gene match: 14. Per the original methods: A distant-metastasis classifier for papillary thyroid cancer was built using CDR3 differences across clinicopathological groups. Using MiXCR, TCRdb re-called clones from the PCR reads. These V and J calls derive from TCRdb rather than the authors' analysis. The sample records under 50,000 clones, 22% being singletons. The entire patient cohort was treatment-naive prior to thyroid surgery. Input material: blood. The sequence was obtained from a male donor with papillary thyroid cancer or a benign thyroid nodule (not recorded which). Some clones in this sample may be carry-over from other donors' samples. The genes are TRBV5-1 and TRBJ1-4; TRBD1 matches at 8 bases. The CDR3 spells CASSPGQGGFSANEKLFF. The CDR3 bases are TGCGCCAGCAGCCCCGGACAGGGCGGGTTTAGCGCTAATGAAAAACTGTTTTTT. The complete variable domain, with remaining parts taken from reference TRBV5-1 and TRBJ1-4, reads KAGVTQTPRYLIKTRGQQVTLSCSPISGHRSVSWYQQTPGQGLQFLFEYFSETQRNKGNFPGRFSGRQFSNSRSEMNVSTLELGDSALYLCASSPGQGGFSANEKLFFGSGTQLSVL.